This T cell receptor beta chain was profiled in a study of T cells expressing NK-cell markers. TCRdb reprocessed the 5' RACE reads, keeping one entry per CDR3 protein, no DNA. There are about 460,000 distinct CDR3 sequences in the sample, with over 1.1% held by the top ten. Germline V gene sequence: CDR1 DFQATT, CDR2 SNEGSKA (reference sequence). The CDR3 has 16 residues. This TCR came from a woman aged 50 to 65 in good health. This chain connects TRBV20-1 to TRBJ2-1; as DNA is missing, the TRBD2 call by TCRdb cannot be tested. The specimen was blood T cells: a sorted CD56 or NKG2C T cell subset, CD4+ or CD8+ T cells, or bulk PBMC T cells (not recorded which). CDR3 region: CSAAGLLKGGYNEQFF.